One sample yielded the 26 T cell receptor beta chains listed below, sequenced in a study of T cell changes during pregnancy in multiple sclerosis (dated by TCRdb to between 2018 and 2021). Preparation of the library involved the immunoSEQ multiplex PCR assay. This is the immuneACCESS table as TCRdb keeps it, with only in-frame sequences that have V and J called. A part of the clones is gone; compared with another copy, unresolved V genes explain less than half, and the rest is unexplained. The sample records approximately 97,000 clones, about nine tenths of which are singletons. The ten top clones hold just over 0.75% of the sample. The sample was peripheral blood, taken in the second trimester of pregnancy. The receptors were gathered from a female donor in good health, enrolled as a control in a pregnancy study.

V is TRBV4-1 and J is TRBJ1-3; a weak D match, TRBD1 (6 bases). This CDR3 is 15 amino acids long. Trimming shortened V by 4 bases and J by 0 bases, and 10 bases separated the two germline ends. Germline V gene sequence: CDR1 MGHRA, CDR2 YSYEKL. The CDR3 coding sequence is TGCGCCAGCAGCCCGGACAGCAGCTCTGGAAACACCATATATTTT. Translated, it gives CASSPDSSSGNTIYF.

The CDR3 DNA sequence: TGTGCCAGCAGCCCTAGGGGGGGGAACGGGGGCTACACCTTC. Its protein is CASSPRGGNGGYTF. The chain couples TRBV5-4 to TRBJ1-2; D is perhaps TRBD1 (6 bases). Trimming removed 4 bases from V and 8 bases from J, with 18 bases in between. The V gene's germline CDR1 is SGHNT and CDR2 YYREEE (reference sequence). CDR3 size: 14 residues. The full variable domain, with the rest looked up from reference TRBV5-4 and TRBJ1-2, is ETGVTQSPTHLIKTRGQQVTLRCSSQSGHNTVSWYQQALGQGPQFIFQYYREEENGRGNFPPRFSGLQFPNYSSELNVNALELDDSALYLCASSPRGGNGGYTFGSGTRLTVV.

V is TRBV6-6 and J is TRBJ2-3, with 14 bases lining up with TRBD2. V gave up 4 bases and J gave up 4 bases; unmatched junction bases: 1. Germline V gene sequence: CDR1 MNHNY, CDR2 SVGAGI (reference sequence). This CDR3 has 15 amino acids. In DNA, the CDR3 is TGTGCCAGCAGTTCGACTAGCGGGAGGGCAGATACGCAGTATTTT. Translation gives CASSSTSGRADTQYF.

V and J are TRBV5-1 and TRBJ2-7, with TRBD1 identical over 9 bases. The CDR3 spans 15 residues. CDR1 is SGHRS and CDR2 is YFSETQ in the germline V gene. V lost 4 bases, J lost 2 bases, and 7 bases stayed unmatched. The CDR3 spells CASSRTGTGTYEQYF. The CDR3 DNA reads as TGCGCCAGCAGCAGAACCGGGACAGGGACCTACGAGCAGTACTTC.

This sequence joins TRBV2 and TRBJ1-2, with no clear D. CDR3 length equals 15 residues. Germline CDR1 SNHLY, CDR2 FYNNEI. V lost 2 bases, J lost 1 base, and 11 bases lay in between. The CDR3 sequence: CASSETGMINYGYTF. The DNA of the CDR3 is TGTGCCAGCAGTGAAACGGGGATGATTAACTATGGCTACACCTTC.

The J gene is TRBJ2-1, the V gene TRBV12-5; 9 positions match TRBD2. There are 13 residues in the CDR3. Germline V lookup: CDR1 LGHNT, CDR2 FRNRAP. Losses at the gene ends were 5 bases for V and 6 bases for J; bases not matched to a gene: 2. The CDR3 reads CASGSGGINEQFF. DNA of the CDR3: TGTGCTAGTGGTAGCGGGGGGATCAATGAGCAGTTCTTC.

The CDR3 DNA is TGTGCCAGTAGTAGCCTACAGGCTAGCACAGATACGCAGTATTTT. This sequence encodes CASSSLQASTDTQYF. This rearrangement joins TRBV19 to TRBJ2-3, with D perhaps matching TRBD1 (5 bases). V shed 4 bases and J shed 0 bases, with 11 bases lying between them. The length of the CDR3 is 15 residues. Germline V gene data show CDR1 as LNHDA and CDR2 as SQIVND (reference sequence).

The CDR3 spells CASSSQTSSTDTQYF. CDR3 nucleotide sequence: TGTGCCAGCAGCTCTCAGACTAGCTCCACAGATACGCAGTATTTT. V is TRBV7-2 and J is TRBJ2-3; 7 bases line up with TRBD2. The CDR3 has 15 residues. V lost 4 bases and J lost 2; bases outside the gene matches: 6. The germline CDR1 and CDR2 sequences are SGHTA and FQGNSA.

The gene calls are TRBV29-1 and TRBJ2-1; 11 bases align to TRBD2. J gave up 3 bases and V 8 bases, and 6 bases lay outside the gene matches. The CDR3 is 14 residues long. CDR1 is SQVTM and CDR2 is ANQGSEA in the germline V gene. CDR3 DNA: TGCAGCAGCGAAGGGACTAGCGGCTACAATGAGCAGTTCTTC. Its translation: CSSEGTSGYNEQFF.

The chain recombines TRBV7-6 with TRBJ1-6, with 8 bases aligning to TRBD1. Germline trimming cut 1 base from V and 8 bases from J; bases unmatched to any gene: 4. In germline, CDR1 is SGHVS, CDR2 FNYEAQ. CDR3 size: 15 residues. This CDR3 is CASSLETGADSPLHF. The CDR3, as DNA: TGTGCCAGCAGCTTAGAGACAGGGGCAGATTCACCCCTCCACTTT.

This chain joins TRBV5-1 and TRBJ1-4; D is unresolved. There are 15 residues in the CDR3. The ends were cut back, 0 bases at V and 0 bases at J, with 6 bases in the middle. In germline, CDR1 is SGHRS, CDR2 YFSETQ. The CDR3 region is CASSLAATTNEKLFF. The CDR3 bases are TGCGCCAGCAGCTTGGCCGCGACAACTAATGAAAAACTGTTTTTT.

This clone was seen just once. The rearrangement links TRBV9 to TRBJ2-3; no definite D call. The V end was cut by 2 bases, the J end by 0 bases, with 10 bases between. The CDR3 is 15 amino acids. Germline CDR1 is SGDLS and CDR2 is YYNGEE. CDR3 in DNA: TGTGCCAGCAGCGTGTACTTAACTAGCACAGATACGCAGTATTTT. It encodes CASSVYLTSTDTQYF.

The chain joins TRBV7-8 to TRBJ2-6; 7 bases align to TRBD1. Germline values: CDR1 SGHVS, CDR2 FQNEAQ. The V gene end was trimmed by 5 bases and the J gene end by 0 bases; junction bases not matched to a gene: 10. This CDR3 is built from 18 residues. The CDR3 DNA sequence: TGTGCCAGCAGCCTCCGGGACAGAGAAAACTCTGGGGCCAACGTCCTGACTTTC. This encodes CASSLRDRENSGANVLTF.

The chain couples TRBV19 to TRBJ1-2; a possible D gene is TRBD1 (6 bases). The CDR3 totals 17 residues. Trimming took 1 base from V and 2 from J, leaving 17 bases between them. The germline CDR1 and CDR2 sequences are LNHDA and SQIVND (reference sequence). The chain's CDR3 is CASSIGWGQNPNYGYTF. DNA for the CDR3: TGTGCCAGTAGTATAGGGTGGGGGCAGAACCCCAACTATGGCTACACCTTC.

The rearrangement links TRBV18 to TRBJ2-1; 13 bases map to TRBD2. The CDR3 length is 15 residues. The ends lost 2 bases at V and 9 bases at J; junction bases unmatched: 4. The germline V gene encodes CDR1 KGHSH and CDR2 LQKENI. The CDR3 is CASSPGTSGKGEQFF. CDR3 nucleotide sequence: TGTGCCAGCTCACCAGGGACTAGCGGGAAGGGTGAGCAGTTCTTC.

V is TRBV5-1 and J is TRBJ1-2, with unresolved D. The CDR3 runs 15 residues. CDR1 SGHRS and CDR2 YFSETQ come from the germline V gene. V was cut by 0 bases and J by 3 bases, with 12 bases left in between. The CDR3 loop reads CASSLEEGKYYGYTF. The CDR3 nucleotides read TGCGCCAGCAGCTTGGAAGAGGGCAAGTACTATGGCTACACCTTC.

V usage is TRBV29-1 and J usage is TRBJ2-1; possibly TRBD2 for D (7 bases). V was trimmed by 5 bases and J by 8 bases, leaving 19 bases between them. Germline values: CDR1 SQVTM, CDR2 ANQGSEA. The CDR3 loop spans 14 amino acids. The CDR3 here is CSVSRAGALDEQFF. DNA of the CDR3: TGCAGCGTTTCGCGGGCGGGGGCGCTTGATGAGCAGTTCTTC.

In its sample, this clone was seen a few times. This sequence joins TRBV6-4 and TRBJ1-2; no firm D call. CDR1 is MRHNA and CDR2 is SNTAGT in the germline V gene. CDR3 length equals 13 residues. V lost 6 bases, J lost 1 base, and 9 bases lay in between. CDR3 sequence: CASSLYLNYGYTF. In nucleotides, the CDR3 is TGTGCCAGCAGCCTTTATCTTAACTATGGCTACACCTTC.

The rearrangement uses TRBV7-8 and TRBJ2-7; TRBD1 matches at 7 bases. Per germline, CDR1 SGHVS and CDR2 FQNEAQ. The CDR3 consists of 13 residues. Germline trimming cut 2 bases from V and 3 bases from J; bases unmatched to any gene: 1. The CDR3 protein is CASSLHRGYEQYF. The CDR3 DNA reads as TGTGCCAGCAGCTTACACAGGGGCTACGAGCAGTACTTC.

CDR3 in amino acids: CASSQDYREIYEQYF. DNA for the CDR3: TGCGCCAGCAGCCAAGATTACAGGGAAATCTACGAGCAGTACTTC. This chain connects TRBV4-1 to TRBJ2-7, with D possibly matching TRBD1 (6 bases). The germline V gene encodes CDR1 MGHRA and CDR2 YSYEKL. CDR3 length: 15 amino acids. Trimming shortened V by 0 bases and J by 3 bases, and 12 bases separated the two germline ends.

V is TRBV7-9 and J is TRBJ2-5; D may be TRBD2 (6 bases). V was shortened by 8 bases and J by 2 bases, with 15 bases between the two germline ends. The CDR3 sequence is 14 residues long. Looked up from germline, CDR1 is SEHNR and CDR2 is FQNEAQ (reference sequence). The CDR3 reads CASLRGDSQETQYF. Written as DNA, the CDR3 is TGTGCCAGCTTACGAGGGGACTCACAAGAGACCCAGTACTTC.

The rearrangement joins TRBV2 to TRBJ2-7, with TRBD2 as a possible D gene (5 bases). The CDR3 covers 16 residues. Germline CDR1 is SNHLY and CDR2 is FYNNEI. V dropped 2 bases and J dropped 4 bases, with 18 bases sitting between them. CDR3 residues: CASSEFRASSTYEQYF. The CDR3 DNA is TGTGCCAGCAGTGAATTTCGGGCTAGCTCTACGTACGAGCAGTACTTC. The full variable domain, rest sourced from reference TRBV2 and TRBJ2-7, is EPEVTQTPSHQVTQMGQEVILRCVPISNHLYFYWYRQILGQKVEFLVSFYNNEISEKSEIFDDQFSVERPDGSNFTLKIRSTKLEDSAMYFCASSEFRASSTYEQYFGPGTRLTVT.

CDR3 in DNA: TGTGCCTCCAATCCGATGGGCGGGAGGGATAGCTCCTACAATGAGCAGTTCTTC. Translating it yields CASNPMGGRDSSYNEQFF. V is TRBV28 and J is TRBJ2-1; 9 bases align to TRBD2. The CDR3 length is 18 residues. V was clipped by 11 bases and J by 0 bases; unmatched bases: 17. CDR1 is MDHEN and CDR2 is SYDVKM in the germline V gene.

The V gene is TRBV28, the J gene TRBJ2-7; 11 bases agree with TRBD2. The junction had 6 bases not matched to a gene; V was cut back by 5 bases and J by 3 bases. In germline, CDR1 is MDHEN, CDR2 SYDVKM. The CDR3 is 15 residues long. This CDR3 is CASSQRLAGRYEQYF. The CDR3 coding sequence is TGTGCCAGCAGTCAACGACTAGCGGGACGCTACGAGCAGTACTTC.

V and J are TRBV19 and TRBJ2-2; D is possibly TRBD1 (6 bases). Per germline, CDR1 LNHDA and CDR2 SQIVND (reference sequence). V lost 3 bases, J lost 5 bases, and 13 bases lay in between. The CDR3 contains 15 residues. The CDR3 is CASSIDRRKTGELFF. CDR3 nucleotides: TGTGCCAGTAGTATTGACAGGCGGAAAACCGGGGAGCTGTTTTTT.

The V call is TRBV5-1, the J call TRBJ2-1, with TRBD2 matching over 10 bases. The length of the CDR3 is 14 residues. J gave up 8 bases and V 4 bases, and 6 bases lay outside the gene matches. Germline CDR1 is SGHRS and CDR2 is YFSETQ. CDR3 sequence: CASSPRAGGDEQFF. CDR3 DNA: TGCGCCAGCAGCCCGAGAGCGGGAGGGGATGAGCAGTTCTTC. Complete variable domain (other parts from reference TRBV5-1 and TRBJ2-1): KAGVTQTPRYLIKTRGQQVTLSCSPISGHRSVSWYQQTPGQGLQFLFEYFSETQRNKGNFPGRFSGRQFSNSRSEMNVSTLELGDSALYLCASSPRAGGDEQFFGPGTRLTVL.